This T cell receptor (beta chain) was recovered during a study of monozygotic twins with inflammatory bowel disease. Study-wide findings and caveats: No one strong IBD-associated signal or clonotype was supported. Sharing of clonotypes with others was lower in IBD patients than in healthy twins, and this was especially so with disease activity.

About this clonotype itself: What it recognizes is unknown.

Per sample, reverse transcription was split into eight reactions. TCRdb reprocessed the 5' RACE reads and keeps a single row for each CDR3 protein, giving no DNA. With around 190,000 distinct CDR3 sequences in the sample, the ten largest clones hold 1.6%. CDR3 length equals 16 residues. Per the germline V gene, CDR1 is LNHDA and CDR2 is SQIVND (reference sequence). One blood sample of 2.5 ml was taken from each donor. The receptor's source is a human donor with ulcerative colitis or Crohn's disease, or a healthy co-twin of an affected twin (not recorded which). The J gene is TRBJ1-1, the V gene TRBV19; TCRdb proposes TRBD1, but this gene call is untestable without DNA. Sequencing input: blood. The chain's CDR3 is CASTRRSGNFRTEAFF.